This note documents a single TCR beta chain sequence. This sample stems from a study of blood T cell repertoires in COVID-19. On the study more broadly: Acute and convalescent COVID-19 samples came from the United States, Italy and Spain. T cells, B-cell-depleted T cells, or PBMCs provided the cDNA or gDNA that served as material.

Per the study methods: Reference gene primer amplification gave nucleated cell count estimates. Clones were sequenced by immunoSEQ multiplex PCR, and TCRdb holds only the in-frame ones, with some missing. V and J calls and clone size are given by that table; D and trimming were obtained from the DNA. The table has about 220,000 clones, approximately 84% seen once. CDR3 length: 14 amino acids. The germline gives CDR1 LNHDA, CDR2 SQIVND (reference sequence). Trimming removed 8 bases at V and 1 base at J, with 11 bases between. The sample consisted of peripheral blood. The TCR was taken from a woman aged 25 to 39 who had recovered from COVID-19. This chain connects TRBV19 to TRBJ2-2; possible D gene TRBD2, 5 bases. CDR3 sequence (DNA): TGTGCCAGTTCCCTACTAGTGAACACCGGGGAGCTGTTTTTT. Translating gives CASSLLVNTGELFF. The entire variable domain, with the rest obtained from reference TRBV19 and TRBJ2-2, is as follows: DGGITQSPKYLFRKEGQNVTLSCEQNLNHDAMYWYRQDPGQGLRLIYYSQIVNDFQKGDIAEGYSVSREKKESFPLTVTSAQKNPTAFYLCASSLLVNTGELFFGEGSRLTVL.